The rows below give T cell receptor beta chains drawn from one sample of a study of blood T cell repertoires in COVID-19. The table came from immunoSEQ multiplex PCR; TCRdb's copy has only in-frame clones and leaves some out. The sample contains about 220,000 clones, roughly 90% of which appear only once. Sequences were obtained from PBMCs or T cells enriched from blood (not recorded which). The origin of the receptors is a man aged 25-40 years who had been exposed to COVID-19. Both conserved end residues are part of each CDR3. The D gene is left open where the match is weak. Expanded clones get a size class; other rows say once, few or many, or leave the size out.

DNA,CDR3,J,V,D,size
TGTGCCAGCAGCTTAGCATCCGGGGATGGTGGCTACACCTTC,CASSLASGDGGYTF,TRBJ1-2,TRBV7-6,-,-
TGTGCCAGCAGCCCGATTGAGGCAGGGTTAGAGACCCAGTACTTC,CASSPIEAGLETQYF,TRBJ2-5,TRBV5-4,-,once
TGTGCCAGCAAGATTATGGGACAGCGGGTGACCCAGTACTTC,CASKIMGQRVTQYF,TRBJ2-5,TRBV5-6,-,-
TGTGCCAGCAGCCCGCGGACAGGTGGGACACGGGAGCAGTACTTC,CASSPRTGGTREQYF,TRBJ2-7,TRBV5-5,TRBD1,-
TGTGCCAGCAGCCAAGAAGGGGGACAGGTATCCGGGGAGCTGTTTTTT,CASSQEGGQVSGELFF,TRBJ2-2,TRBV3-1/TRBV3-2,TRBD1,-
TGTGCCAGCAGCCAAGATGCGCGGACTATTGGTGCTGATACGCAGTATTTT,CASSQDARTIGADTQYF,TRBJ2-3,TRBV4-2,-,-
TGTGCCAGTAGTAGGGGCACGAGGACCAGGACCCTTGAAAAACTGTTTTTT,CASSRGTRTRTLEKLFF,TRBJ1-4,TRBV19,-,-
TGTGCCAGCAGCCAAGTTACAGCTAGCGGGGGGGGAGAGACCCAGTACTTC,CASSQVTASGGGETQYF,TRBJ2-5,TRBV3-1/TRBV3-2,TRBD2,-
TGTGCCAGTAGTTCGACAGGGGGGAATTCACCCCTCCACTTT,CASSSTGGNSPLHF,TRBJ1-6,TRBV19,TRBD1,once
TGTGCCAGCATACAGGGAGCTACCCGAGGGAACATTCAGTACTTC,CASIQGATRGNIQYF,TRBJ2-4,TRBV2,-,-
TGTGCCAGCGAACGTCCGGTGGGCACAGATACGCAGTATTTT,CASERPVGTDTQYF,TRBJ2-3,TRBV6-5,-,-
TGCGCCAGCAGCCAAGATCCTAGCGGGATAGATAGTGAGCAGTTCTTC,CASSQDPSGIDSEQFF,TRBJ2-1,TRBV4-1,TRBD2,-
TGCGCCAGCAGCTCCACCGGGGGGGCCAAGGAGACCCAGTACTTC,CASSSTGGAKETQYF,TRBJ2-5,TRBV5-1,TRBD2,-
TGTGCCAGCAGAAGACAGATGAACACCGGGGAGCTGTTTTTT,CASRRQMNTGELFF,TRBJ2-2,TRBV5-6,-,once
TGCGCCAGCAGCCAAGACACTCCAATCCCGAGGGGGAAATCGATCTACAATGAGCAGTTCTTC,CASSQDTPIPRGKSIYNEQFF,TRBJ2-1,TRBV4-1,-,-
TGTGCCAGCAGCTCAAGCCAGGGTGATCAGCCCCAGCATTTT,CASSSSQGDQPQHF,TRBJ1-5,TRBV6-5,-,-
TGTGCCAGCTCACCACGTATCACAGATAATTCACCCCTCCACTTT,CASSPRITDNSPLHF,TRBJ1-6,TRBV18,-,-
TGTGCCAGCAGCGGGACTGGAGAGACCCAGTACTTC,CASSGTGETQYF,TRBJ2-5,TRBV9,-,-
TGTGCTAGTGGTTTGTTAGGCGGGGCCTCCTACAATGAGCAGTTCTTC,CASGLLGGASYNEQFF,TRBJ2-1,TRBV12-5,-,-
TGTGCCAGCAGCTTAGCGAGACTGGTCAGGGAAAGAAAAGAGACCCAGTACTTC,CASSLARLVRERKETQYF,TRBJ2-5,TRBV7-9,-,-
TGTGCCAGCAGTGCCCACAGGGGCCTAGGTCAGCCCCAGCATTTT,CASSAHRGLGQPQHF,TRBJ1-5,TRBV27,TRBD1,-
TGTGCCAGCTCACCATATTCGGGGTCTGGAAACACCATATATTTT,CASSPYSGSGNTIYF,TRBJ1-3,TRBV18,-,-
TGTGCCAGCAGCTTAACGGGACAGACTAGCTCTGGAAACACCATATATTTT,CASSLTGQTSSGNTIYF,TRBJ1-3,TRBV7-3,TRBD1,-
TGTGCCAGCAGCCAAGTTTTTCAAGGAGGGACAGGCTTCGCTGAAGCTTTCTTT,CASSQVFQGGTGFAEAFF,TRBJ1-1,TRBV3-1/TRBV3-2,TRBD1,-
TGTGCCAGCAGCCAAGACATGATCTATGGCTACACCTTC,CASSQDMIYGYTF,TRBJ1-2,TRBV5-6,-,-
TGTGCCAGCAGCTCGTATCTATTGTACGAGCAGTACTTC,CASSSYLLYEQYF,TRBJ2-7,TRBV7-9,-,-
TGTGCCCAAACAGGACCAGGGTCCTACAATGAGCAGTTCTTC,CAQTGPGSYNEQFF,TRBJ2-1,TRBV2,-,-
TGCGCCAGCGGAGGGTCAGAGACCCAGTACTTC,CASGGSETQYF,TRBJ2-5,TRBV4-1,-,-
TGCGCCAGCAGCCCGGTAGCGGGGGGGCCGGGAAATGAGCAGTTCTTC,CASSPVAGGPGNEQFF,TRBJ2-1,TRBV4-3,TRBD2,-
TGTGCCAGCAGTTACTCGGGGGGACAAGAGACCCAGTACTTC,CASSYSGGQETQYF,TRBJ2-5,TRBV6-5,-,-
TGCGCCAGCAGCCTGGGACAGCCTCAAGAGACCCAGTACTTC,CASSLGQPQETQYF,TRBJ2-5,TRBV5-1,TRBD1,-
TGTGCCAGCAGGAGTGATCGGGGATACAATGAGCAGTTCTTC,CASRSDRGYNEQFF,TRBJ2-1,TRBV2,-,-
TGTGCCAGCTCACCGAACAGCCGGAACACTGAAGCTTTCTTT,CASSPNSRNTEAFF,TRBJ1-1,TRBV18,-,-
TGTGCCAGCAGTTGGACGGGACAGGGGGTTTACACCGGGGAGCTGTTTTTT,CASSWTGQGVYTGELFF,TRBJ2-2,TRBV6-2/TRBV6-3,TRBD1,-
TGTGCCAGCAGCCAAGCTTATCGTAGCGGGGGGGCCAATGAGCAGTTCTTC,CASSQAYRSGGANEQFF,TRBJ2-1,TRBV3-1/TRBV3-2,TRBD2,few
TGTGCCATCAAGCTGGCGGGGGATCCGGGTGAGCAGTACTTC,CAIKLAGDPGEQYF,TRBJ2-7,TRBV10-3,TRBD2,once
TGTGCCAGCAGCTTGGTCGTCGGCGGTACTAACTATGGCTACACCTTC,CASSLVVGGTNYGYTF,TRBJ1-2,TRBV5-5,-,-
TGTGCCAGCAGCGATCCTGATTGGACAGACCACGCTAACTATGGCTACACCTTC,CASSDPDWTDHANYGYTF,TRBJ1-2,TRBV2,-,few
TGTGCCAGCAGCTTCACAAATTCTGAAGCTTTCTTT,CASSFTNSEAFF,TRBJ1-1,TRBV5-6,-,-
TGTGCCAGCAGACCACTAGCGGGGGGGCGCGGTCACATTCAGTACTTC,CASRPLAGGRGHIQYF,TRBJ2-4,TRBV27,TRBD2,-
TGCGCCAGCAGCCAGGCCAGATCTAACTATGGCTACACCTTC,CASSQARSNYGYTF,TRBJ1-2,TRBV4-3,-,-
TGTGCCAGCAGCCCGGGACTAGCGGGGGCCAATGAGCAGTTCTTC,CASSPGLAGANEQFF,TRBJ2-1,TRBV3-1/TRBV3-2,TRBD2,-
TGTGCCAGCAGCTCGACAGGGAACGGGAACACCATATATTTT,CASSSTGNGNTIYF,TRBJ1-3,TRBV5-5,TRBD1,-
TGTGCCAGCAGTTATATGTTCGGGGATTCACCCCTCCACTTT,CASSYMFGDSPLHF,TRBJ1-6,TRBV6-5,-,many
TGTGCCAGCAGCTTAGGCAGGGAAGATACGCAGTATTTT,CASSLGREDTQYF,TRBJ2-3,TRBV13,-,-
TGTGCCAGCAGTCAGCGGAACTCCTACAATGAGCAGTTCTTC,CASSQRNSYNEQFF,TRBJ2-1,TRBV4-2,-,-
TGTGCCACCGCAACAGGGCTTGGGCAGCCCCAGCATTTT,CATATGLGQPQHF,TRBJ1-5,TRBV2,-,once
TGTGCCAGCAGCTTTCACCCGAACGGGGAGCAGTACTTC,CASSFHPNGEQYF,TRBJ2-7,TRBV5-6,-,-